A selection of T cell receptor beta chains follows, all from one sample in a study of Tregs in tolerant kidney transplant recipients. The protocol was immunoSEQ multiplex PCR, while the TCRdb copy is restricted to in-frame clones and leaves out a portion. Among over 55,000 clones, more than 70% were seen once, and the ten largest hold around 5.2%. Sequencing was done on a sample of CD4+ T cells from blood. Receptors originate from a human donor in good health. The CDR3 runs from the conserved cysteine through the conserved F or W. D genes are given only for firm matches. Size is stated for part of the rows, as once, few or many counts, or as a class when the clone is expanded.

D: TRBD1; size: few; V: TRBV5-4; J: TRBJ1-2; CDR3: CASSPSGQPYGYTF; DNA: TGTGCCAGCAGCCCTTCGGGACAGCCCTATGGCTACACCTTC
D: -; size: once; V: TRBV6-5; J: TRBJ1-5; CDR3: CASSRTGDQPQHF; DNA: TGTGCCAGCAGTCGGACCGGGGATCAGCCCCAGCATTTT
D: -; size: few; V: TRBV6-1; J: TRBJ1-6; CDR3: CAAEQIYNSPLHF; DNA: TGTGCTGCCGAACAGATCTATAATTCACCCCTCCACTTT
D: TRBD1; size: -; V: TRBV12-5; J: TRBJ2-7; CDR3: CASGLVLGTGGSPYEQYF; DNA: TGTGCTAGTGGTTTGGTACTCGGGACAGGAGGGTCTCCCTACGAGCAGTACTTC
D: -; size: -; V: TRBV18; J: TRBJ2-5; CDR3: CASNPMPEGGQYF; DNA: TGTGCCAGCAATCCAATGCCAGAAGGTGGCCAGTACTTC
D: -; size: -; V: TRBV4-1; J: TRBJ2-4; CDR3: CASSLLGLGAKNIQYF; DNA: TGCGCCAGCAGCCTACTAGGACTTGGCGCCAAAAACATTCAGTACTTC
D: TRBD1; size: -; V: TRBV4-3; J: TRBJ1-1; CDR3: CASSQYTGTGRTEAFF; DNA: TGCGCCAGCAGCCAATACACCGGGACAGGGAGGACTGAAGCTTTCTTT
D: -; size: many; V: TRBV7-3; J: TRBJ1-2; CDR3: CASSLTGIPILF; DNA: TGTGCCAGCAGCTTAACCGGGATCCCTATACTCTTC
D: -; size: -; V: TRBV5-1; J: TRBJ2-7; CDR3: CASSLAVAADLSSYEQYF; DNA: TGCGCCAGCAGCTTGGCCGTAGCGGCCGACCTCAGTTCCTACGAGCAGTACTTC
D: TRBD1; size: -; V: TRBV7-3; J: TRBJ2-2; CDR3: CASSLRPDRPGELFF; DNA: TGTGCCAGCAGCTTACGCCCGGACAGGCCCGGGGAGCTGTTTTTT
D: -; size: -; V: TRBV7-2; J: TRBJ2-2; CDR3: CASSLNGAAGQGTGELFF; DNA: TGTGCCAGCAGCTTAAACGGGGCGGCAGGGCAAGGGACCGGGGAGCTGTTTTTT
D: -; size: -; V: TRBV2; J: TRBJ2-7; CDR3: CASSEGDRISYEQYF; DNA: TGTGCCAGCAGTGAAGGAGACAGGATCTCCTACGAGCAGTACTTC
D: TRBD1; size: -; V: TRBV7-8; J: TRBJ2-7; CDR3: CASSSLDRGEQYF; DNA: TGTGCCAGCAGCTCACTTGACAGGGGCGAGCAGTACTTC
D: -; size: -; V: TRBV29-1; J: TRBJ2-7; CDR3: CSVRKGYEQYF; DNA: TGCAGCGTAAGGAAAGGCTACGAGCAGTACTTC
D: -; size: -; V: TRBV7-2; J: TRBJ1-6; CDR3: CASSVEPGPGGPLHF; DNA: TGTGCCAGCAGCGTAGAACCGGGCCCCGGAGGGCCCCTCCACTTT
D: -; size: once; V: TRBV7-9; J: TRBJ1-3; CDR3: CASSPGQGNTIYF; DNA: TGTGCCAGCAGCCCCGGACAGGGAAACACCATATATTTT
D: -; size: -; V: TRBV6-1; J: TRBJ1-1; CDR3: CASSPQKPNEAFF; DNA: TGTGCCAGCAGCCCTCAGAAGCCAAATGAAGCTTTCTTT
D: -; size: -; V: TRBV7-9; J: TRBJ2-7; CDR3: CASRRRTEGTHEQYF; DNA: TGTGCCAGCAGGCGGCGGACGGAGGGTACCCACGAGCAGTACTTC
D: -; size: -; V: TRBV7-3; J: TRBJ1-1; CDR3: CASSLTPGLGTEAFF; DNA: TGTGCCAGCAGCTTAACCCCAGGGTTAGGCACTGAAGCTTTCTTT
D: -; size: -; V: TRBV7-9; J: TRBJ1-1; CDR3: CASSPMQVVRAFF; DNA: TGTGCCAGCAGCCCCATGCAAGTAGTAAGAGCTTTCTTT
D: -; size: -; V: TRBV6-5; J: TRBJ2-7; CDR3: CASGGQYPREQYF; DNA: TGTGCCAGCGGGGGCCAATATCCGAGGGAGCAGTACTTC
D: TRBD2; size: -; V: TRBV11-2; J: TRBJ2-1; CDR3: CASSLSGGPQFF; DNA: TGTGCCAGCAGCTTAAGCGGGGGGCCACAGTTCTTC
D: -; size: -; V: TRBV5-4; J: TRBJ1-5; CDR3: CASSFLGKPQHF; DNA: TGTGCCAGCAGCTTTTTGGGGAAGCCCCAGCATTTT
D: TRBD2; size: once; V: TRBV5-1; J: TRBJ2-1; CDR3: CASSPGSGGLNEQFF; DNA: TGCGCCAGCAGCCCCGGGAGCGGGGGGCTAAATGAGCAGTTCTTC
D: TRBD1; size: -; V: TRBV18; J: TRBJ2-2; CDR3: CASSKPRDRPNTGELFF; DNA: TGTGCCAGCTCAAAACCAAGGGACAGGCCGAACACCGGGGAGCTGTTTTTT
D: TRBD1; size: few; V: TRBV2; J: TRBJ2-2; CDR3: CASERQGVGGELFF; DNA: TGTGCCAGCGAAAGACAGGGGGTGGGCGGGGAGCTGTTTTTT
D: -; size: -; V: TRBV7-2; J: TRBJ2-2; CDR3: CASSRDPTGELFF; DNA: TGTGCCAGCAGCCGAGACCCCACCGGGGAGCTGTTTTTT
D: TRBD2; size: -; V: TRBV5-1; J: TRBJ2-2; CDR3: CATSSGRGTGELFF; DNA: TGCGCCACCTCTAGCGGGAGAGGAACCGGGGAGCTGTTTTTT
D: TRBD1; size: -; V: TRBV25-1; J: TRBJ2-6; CDR3: CASPGTGEGSGANVLTF; DNA: TGTGCCAGCCCGGGGACAGGGGAGGGGTCTGGGGCCAACGTCCTGACTTTC
D: -; size: -; V: TRBV7-2; J: TRBJ2-4; CDR3: CASSLDVSGWQNIQYF; DNA: TGTGCCAGCAGCTTGGATGTATCCGGGTGGCAAAACATTCAGTACTTC
D: -; size: -; V: TRBV9; J: TRBJ1-3; CDR3: CASSQGGNTIYF; DNA: TGTGCCAGCAGCCAAGGGGGAAACACCATATATTTT
D: TRBD1; size: -; V: TRBV11-2; J: TRBJ2-7; CDR3: CASSLRQGLRSYEQYF; DNA: TGTGCCAGCAGCCTGAGACAGGGATTAAGGTCCTACGAGCAGTACTTC
D: TRBD2; size: -; V: TRBV5-1; J: TRBJ2-7; CDR3: CASSEGLAGLYEQYF; DNA: TGCGCCAGCAGCGAAGGACTAGCGGGGCTATACGAGCAGTACTTC
D: TRBD2; size: few; V: TRBV9; J: TRBJ2-7; CDR3: CASSKRREEYF; DNA: TGTGCCAGCAGCAAGAGACGGGAGGAGTACTTC
D: -; size: -; V: TRBV29-1; J: TRBJ2-1; CDR3: CSVLELPRLNEQFF; DNA: TGCAGCGTCCTCGAACTCCCAAGACTCAATGAGCAGTTCTTC
D: TRBD2; size: -; V: TRBV5-6; J: TRBJ2-3; CDR3: CASSWESGAGYTDTQYF; DNA: TGTGCCAGCAGCTGGGAATCAGGAGCGGGATACACAGATACGCAGTATTTT
D: -; size: once; V: TRBV7-9; J: TRBJ2-5; CDR3: CASSLTSSRAAQETQYF; DNA: TGTGCCAGCAGCTTAACGTCCAGCCGGGCCGCTCAAGAGACCCAGTACTTC
D: -; size: -; V: TRBV2; J: TRBJ1-5; CDR3: CASTEGYSNQPQHF; DNA: TGTGCCAGCACCGAGGGGTATAGCAATCAGCCCCAGCATTTT
D: TRBD1; size: -; V: TRBV18; J: TRBJ2-7; CDR3: CASSPARTGVGLEQYF; DNA: TGTGCCAGCTCGCCCGCCCGGACAGGGGTTGGTCTCGAGCAGTACTTC
D: -; size: -; V: TRBV7-3; J: TRBJ2-1; CDR3: CASSLRGGIGGNEQFF; DNA: TGTGCCAGCAGCTTAAGAGGTGGAATCGGAGGAAATGAGCAGTTCTTC
D: -; size: -; V: TRBV6-1; J: TRBJ2-4; CDR3: CASSGTGTIRGDGLKNIQYF; DNA: TGTGCCAGCAGTGGTACGGGGACGATTCGTGGGGACGGACTCAAAAACATTCAGTACTTC
D: -; size: -; V: TRBV28; J: TRBJ1-5; CDR3: CASSLLRKPQHF; DNA: TGTGCCAGCAGTTTGCTGCGAAAGCCCCAGCATTTT
D: -; size: -; V: TRBV4-1; J: TRBJ1-4; CDR3: CASSRQNNEKLFF; DNA: TGCGCCAGCAGCAGACAGAATAATGAAAAACTGTTTTTT
D: -; size: few; V: TRBV7-3; J: TRBJ1-2; CDR3: CASSLNSDAGYTF; DNA: TGTGCCAGCAGCCTTAACAGTGACGCTGGCTACACCTTC
D: -; size: -; V: TRBV5-1; J: TRBJ1-5; CDR3: CASSLGLNQPQHF; DNA: TGCGCCAGCAGCTTGGGGCTCAATCAGCCCCAGCATTTT
D: -; size: -; V: TRBV15; J: TRBJ2-5; CDR3: CATSRGSYQETQYF; DNA: TGTGCCACCAGCAGAGGGAGCTACCAAGAGACCCAGTACTTC
D: -; size: -; V: TRBV9; J: TRBJ2-7; CDR3: CASSSGLGQAYEQYF; DNA: TGTGCCAGCAGCTCCGGTTTGGGGCAGGCCTACGAGCAGTACTTC
D: -; size: once; V: TRBV7-2; J: TRBJ1-1; CDR3: CASSLIQGPEAFF; DNA: TGTGCCAGCAGCTTAATCCAGGGACCTGAAGCTTTCTTT
D: -; size: -; V: TRBV6-6; J: TRBJ1-3; CDR3: CASSKPIGNTIYF; DNA: TGTGCCAGCAGTAAACCCATTGGAAACACCATATATTTT
D: -; size: -; V: TRBV25-1; J: TRBJ1-3; CDR3: CASSESVGLPSGNTIYF; DNA: TGTGCCAGCAGTGAATCAGTCGGACTGCCCTCTGGAAACACCATATATTTT